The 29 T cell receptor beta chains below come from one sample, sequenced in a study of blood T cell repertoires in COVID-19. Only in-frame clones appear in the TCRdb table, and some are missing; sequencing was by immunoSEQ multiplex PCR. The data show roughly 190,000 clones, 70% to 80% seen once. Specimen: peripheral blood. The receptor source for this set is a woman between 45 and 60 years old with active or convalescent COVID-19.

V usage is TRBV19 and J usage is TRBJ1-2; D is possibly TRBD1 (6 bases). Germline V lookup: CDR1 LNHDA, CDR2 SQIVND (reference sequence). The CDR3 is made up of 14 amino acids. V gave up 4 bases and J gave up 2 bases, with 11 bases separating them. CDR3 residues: CASSTPQGNYGYTF. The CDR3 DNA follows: TGTGCCAGTAGTACGCCGCAGGGGAACTATGGCTACACCTTC.

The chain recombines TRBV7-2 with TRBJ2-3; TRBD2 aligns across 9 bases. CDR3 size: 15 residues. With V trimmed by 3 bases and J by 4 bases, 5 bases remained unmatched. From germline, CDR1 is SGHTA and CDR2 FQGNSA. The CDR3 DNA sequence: TGTGCCAGCAGCTTTAGCGGGAGTTCCGCAGATACGCAGTATTTT. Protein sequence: CASSFSGSSADTQYF.

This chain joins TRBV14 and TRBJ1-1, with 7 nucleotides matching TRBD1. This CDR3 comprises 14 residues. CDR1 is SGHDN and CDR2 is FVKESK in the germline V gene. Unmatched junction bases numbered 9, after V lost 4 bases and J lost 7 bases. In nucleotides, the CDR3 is TGTGCCAGCAGCCTGATCAGGGGGAAGAATGAAGCTTTCTTT. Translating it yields CASSLIRGKNEAFF. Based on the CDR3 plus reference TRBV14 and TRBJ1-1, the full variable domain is EAGVTQFPSHSVIEKGQTVTLRCDPISGHDNLYWYRRVMGKEIKFLLHFVKESKQDESGMPNNRFLAERTGGTYSTLKVQPAELEDSGVYFCASSLIRGKNEAFFGQGTRLTVV.

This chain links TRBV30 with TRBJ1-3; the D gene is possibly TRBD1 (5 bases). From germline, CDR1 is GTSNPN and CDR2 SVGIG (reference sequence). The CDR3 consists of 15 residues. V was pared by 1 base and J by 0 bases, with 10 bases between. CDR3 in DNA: TGTGCCTGGAGTGCTGACAGCCTCTCTGGAAACACCATATATTTT. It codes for CAWSADSLSGNTIYF.

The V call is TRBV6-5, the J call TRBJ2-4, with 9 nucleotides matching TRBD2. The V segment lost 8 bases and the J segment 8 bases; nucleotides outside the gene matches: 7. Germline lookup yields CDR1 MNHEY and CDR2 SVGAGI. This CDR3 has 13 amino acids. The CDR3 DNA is TGTGCCAGCCGATATAGCGGGAGTGACATTCAGTACTTC. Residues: CASRYSGSDIQYF.

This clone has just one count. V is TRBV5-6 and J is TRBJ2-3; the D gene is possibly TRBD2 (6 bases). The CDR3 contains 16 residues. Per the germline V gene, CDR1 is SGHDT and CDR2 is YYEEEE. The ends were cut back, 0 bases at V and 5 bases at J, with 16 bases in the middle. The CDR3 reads CASSLVSAIGGDTQYF. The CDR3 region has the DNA TGTGCCAGCAGCTTGGTTTCGGCTATCGGGGGAGATACGCAGTATTTT.

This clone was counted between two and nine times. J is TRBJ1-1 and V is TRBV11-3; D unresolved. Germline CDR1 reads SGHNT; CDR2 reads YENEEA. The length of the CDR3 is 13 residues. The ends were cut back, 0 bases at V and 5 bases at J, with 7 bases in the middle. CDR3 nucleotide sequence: TGTGCCAGCAGCTTAGAGAGGGAGACTGAAGCTTTCTTT. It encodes CASSLERETEAFF.

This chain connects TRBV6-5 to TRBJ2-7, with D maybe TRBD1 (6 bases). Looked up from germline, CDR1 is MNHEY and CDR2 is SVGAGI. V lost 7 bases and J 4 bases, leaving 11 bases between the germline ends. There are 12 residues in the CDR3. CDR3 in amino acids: CASTRQDYEQYF. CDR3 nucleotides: TGTGCCAGCACCCGACAGGATTACGAGCAGTACTTC.

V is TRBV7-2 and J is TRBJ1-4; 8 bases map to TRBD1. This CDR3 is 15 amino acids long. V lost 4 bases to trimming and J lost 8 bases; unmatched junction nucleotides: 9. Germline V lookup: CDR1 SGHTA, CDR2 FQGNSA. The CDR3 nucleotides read TGTGCCAGCAGCTCCTCGGGACAGGTCTGGGAAAAACTGTTTTTT. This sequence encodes CASSSSGQVWEKLFF.

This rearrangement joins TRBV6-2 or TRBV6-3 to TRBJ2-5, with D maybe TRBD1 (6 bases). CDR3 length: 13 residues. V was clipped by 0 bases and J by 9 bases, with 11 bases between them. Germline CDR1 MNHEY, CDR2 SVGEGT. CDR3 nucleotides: TGTGCCAGCAGTTACTCAATAACAGGGCCCCAGTACTTC. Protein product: CASSYSITGPQYF.

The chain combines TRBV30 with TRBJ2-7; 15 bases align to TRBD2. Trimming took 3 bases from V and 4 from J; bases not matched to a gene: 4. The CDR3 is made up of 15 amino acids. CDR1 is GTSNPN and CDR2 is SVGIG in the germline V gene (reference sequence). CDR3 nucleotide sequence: TGTGCCTGGAGCCCGGGACTAGCGGGAGGTTACGAGCAGTACTTC. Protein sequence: CAWSPGLAGGYEQYF.

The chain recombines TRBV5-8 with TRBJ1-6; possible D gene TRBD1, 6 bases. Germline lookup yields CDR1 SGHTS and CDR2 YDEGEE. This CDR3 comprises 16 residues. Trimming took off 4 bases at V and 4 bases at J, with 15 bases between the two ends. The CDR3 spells CASSQGTGGYNSPLHF. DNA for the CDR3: TGTGCCAGCAGCCAGGGGACGGGGGGTTATAATTCACCCCTCCACTTT.

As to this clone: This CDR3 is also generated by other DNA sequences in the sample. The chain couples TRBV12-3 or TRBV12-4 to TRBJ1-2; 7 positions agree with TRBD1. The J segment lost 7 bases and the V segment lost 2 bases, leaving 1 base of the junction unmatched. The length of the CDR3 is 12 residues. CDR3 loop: CASSLNRGGYTF. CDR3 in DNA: TGTGCCAGCAGTTTAAACAGGGGTGGCTACACCTTC.

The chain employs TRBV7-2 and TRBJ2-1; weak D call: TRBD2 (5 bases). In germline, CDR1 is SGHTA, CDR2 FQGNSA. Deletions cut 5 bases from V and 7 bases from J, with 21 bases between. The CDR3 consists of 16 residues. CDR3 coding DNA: TGTGCCAGCAGCCCCGGAGGATTCGCGGAGCTAAATGAGCAGTTCTTC. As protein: CASSPGGFAELNEQFF. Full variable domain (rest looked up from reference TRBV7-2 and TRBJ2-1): GAGVSQSPSNKVTEKGKDVELRCDPISGHTALYWYRQSLGQGLEFLIYFQGNSAPDKSGLPSDRFSAERTGGSVSTLTIQRTQQEDSAVYLCASSPGGFAELNEQFFGPGTRLTVL.

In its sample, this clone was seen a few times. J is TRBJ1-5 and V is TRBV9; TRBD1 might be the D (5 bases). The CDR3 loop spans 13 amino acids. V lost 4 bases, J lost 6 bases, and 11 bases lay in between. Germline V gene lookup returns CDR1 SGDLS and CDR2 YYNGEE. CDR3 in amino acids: CASSPSGGQPQHF. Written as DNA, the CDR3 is TGTGCCAGCAGCCCGTCGGGGGGTCAGCCCCAGCATTTT. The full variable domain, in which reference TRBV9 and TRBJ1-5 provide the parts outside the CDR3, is DSGVTQTPKHLITATGQRVTLRCSPRSGDLSVYWYQQSLDQGLQFLIQYYNGEERAKGNILERFSAQQFPDLHSELNLSSLELGDSALYFCASSPSGGQPQHFGDGTRLSIL.

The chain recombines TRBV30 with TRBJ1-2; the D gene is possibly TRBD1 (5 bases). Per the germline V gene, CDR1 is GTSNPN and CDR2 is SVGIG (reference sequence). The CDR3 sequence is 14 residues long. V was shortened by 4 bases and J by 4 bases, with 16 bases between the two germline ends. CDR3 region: CAWKRTGGVYGYTF. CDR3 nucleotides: TGTGCCTGGAAAAGAACAGGCGGCGTCTATGGCTACACCTTC.

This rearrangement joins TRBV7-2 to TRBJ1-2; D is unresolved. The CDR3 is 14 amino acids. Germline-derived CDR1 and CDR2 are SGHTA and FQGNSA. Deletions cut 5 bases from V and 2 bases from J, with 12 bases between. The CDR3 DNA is TGTGCCAGCAGCCGTACCCAGGCGAACTATGGCTACACCTTC. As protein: CASSRTQANYGYTF.

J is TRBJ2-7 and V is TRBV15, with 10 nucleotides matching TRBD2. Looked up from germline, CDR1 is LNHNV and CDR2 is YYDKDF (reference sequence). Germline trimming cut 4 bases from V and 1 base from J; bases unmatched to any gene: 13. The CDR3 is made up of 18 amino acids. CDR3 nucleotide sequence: TGTGCCACCAGCAACCCACATGGAGAACTAGCGGGGTCCTACGAGCAGTACTTC. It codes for CATSNPHGELAGSYEQYF.

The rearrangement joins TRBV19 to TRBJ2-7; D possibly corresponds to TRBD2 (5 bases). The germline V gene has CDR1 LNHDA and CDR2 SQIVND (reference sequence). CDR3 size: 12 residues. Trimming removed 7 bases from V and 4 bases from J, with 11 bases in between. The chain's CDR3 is CASIGGLYEQYF. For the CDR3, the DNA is TGTGCCAGTATCGGCGGGCTGTACGAGCAGTACTTC.

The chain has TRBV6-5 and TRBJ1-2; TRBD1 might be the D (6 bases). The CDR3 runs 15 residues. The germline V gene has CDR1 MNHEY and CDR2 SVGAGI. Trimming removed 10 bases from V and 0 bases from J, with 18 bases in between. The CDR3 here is CATRVAGVSNYGYTF. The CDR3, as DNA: TGTGCCACCCGGGTGGCAGGGGTATCTAACTATGGCTACACCTTC.

The CDR3 coding sequence is TGCGCCAGCAGGTATTACGAGCAGTACTTC. Its translation: CASRYYEQYF. The chain carries TRBV23-1 and TRBJ2-7, with D uncertain. TRBV23-1 has ORF status, its function being uncertain. Trimming took off 6 bases at V and 4 bases at J, with 4 bases between the two ends. The CDR3 has 10 residues.

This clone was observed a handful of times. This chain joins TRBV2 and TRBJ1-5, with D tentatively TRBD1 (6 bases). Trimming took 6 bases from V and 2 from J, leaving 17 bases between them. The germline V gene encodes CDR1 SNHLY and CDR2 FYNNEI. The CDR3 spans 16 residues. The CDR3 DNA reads TGTGCCAGCAGAAAACAGGGATGGGGTGGCAATCAGCCCCAGCATTTT. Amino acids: CASRKQGWGGNQPQHF.

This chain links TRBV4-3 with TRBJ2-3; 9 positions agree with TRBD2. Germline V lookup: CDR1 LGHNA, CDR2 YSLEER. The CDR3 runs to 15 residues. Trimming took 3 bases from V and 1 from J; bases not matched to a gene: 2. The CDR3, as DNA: TGCGCCAGCAGCCAGCAGCGGGGGGGCACAGATACGCAGTATTTT. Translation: CASSQQRGGTDTQYF.

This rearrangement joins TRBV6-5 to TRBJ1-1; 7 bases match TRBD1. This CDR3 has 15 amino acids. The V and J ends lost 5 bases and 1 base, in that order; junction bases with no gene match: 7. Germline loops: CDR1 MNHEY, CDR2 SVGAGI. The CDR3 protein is CASSQGGQANTEAFF. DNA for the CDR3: TGTGCCAGCAGTCAGGGCGGACAGGCGAACACTGAAGCTTTCTTT.

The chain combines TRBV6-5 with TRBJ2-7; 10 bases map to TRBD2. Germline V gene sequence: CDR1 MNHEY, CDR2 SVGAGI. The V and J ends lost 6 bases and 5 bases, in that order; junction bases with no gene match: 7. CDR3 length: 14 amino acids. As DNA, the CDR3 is TGTGCCAGCAGACCCAGCGGGGGGGGTCACGAGCAGTACTTC. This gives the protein CASRPSGGGHEQYF.

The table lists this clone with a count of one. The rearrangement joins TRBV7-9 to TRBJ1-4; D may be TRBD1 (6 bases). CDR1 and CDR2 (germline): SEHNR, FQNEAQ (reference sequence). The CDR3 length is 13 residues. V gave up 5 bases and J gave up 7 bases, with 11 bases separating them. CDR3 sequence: CASSRGGIEKLFF. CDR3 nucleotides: TGTGCCAGCAGCCGGGGGGGCATTGAAAAACTGTTTTTT.

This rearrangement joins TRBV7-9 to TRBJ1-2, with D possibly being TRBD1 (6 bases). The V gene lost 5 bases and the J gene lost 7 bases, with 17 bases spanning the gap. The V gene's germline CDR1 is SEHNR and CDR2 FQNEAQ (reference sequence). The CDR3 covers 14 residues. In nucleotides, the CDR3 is TGTGCCAGCAGCGCCGCAGGGGAATACAGTGGCTACACCTTC. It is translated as CASSAAGEYSGYTF.

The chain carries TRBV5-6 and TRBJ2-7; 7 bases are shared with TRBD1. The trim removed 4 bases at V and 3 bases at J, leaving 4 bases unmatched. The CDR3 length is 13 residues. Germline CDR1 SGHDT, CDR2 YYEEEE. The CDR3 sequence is CASSPGQHYEQYF. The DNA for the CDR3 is TGTGCCAGCAGCCCGGGACAGCACTACGAGCAGTACTTC.

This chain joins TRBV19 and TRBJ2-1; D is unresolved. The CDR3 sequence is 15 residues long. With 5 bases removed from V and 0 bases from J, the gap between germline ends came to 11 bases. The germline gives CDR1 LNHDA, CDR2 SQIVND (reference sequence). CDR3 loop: CASSRAGFSYNEQFF. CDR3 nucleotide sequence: TGTGCCAGTAGTCGTGCCGGGTTCTCCTACAATGAGCAGTTCTTC.